This TCR beta chain was retrieved from a study of blood T cell repertoires in COVID-19. The CDR3 sequence is 14 residues long. V gave up 5 bases and J gave up 4 bases; unmatched junction bases: 6. Germline CDR1 and CDR2: SGHTA and FQGNSA. Profiled with immunoSEQ multiplex PCR; TCRdb holds only in-frame clones, not every one. The sample contains 150,000 to 200,000 clones, about nine tenths of which appear only once. This clone has just a few counts. Researchers sorted participants into cohorts using their self-reported clinical history. Source material: PBMCs or T cells enriched from blood (not recorded which). This chain connects TRBV7-2 to TRBJ2-7; TRBD1 matches 9 bases. The sequence was collected from a woman between 18 and 29 years old who had recovered from COVID-19. For the CDR3, the DNA is TGTGCCAGCAGCGAGGGACAGGGACCTTACGAGCAGTACTTC. Its translation is CASSEGQGPYEQYF.